This TCR beta chain was sequenced during a study of OX40 agonist ivuxolimab in advanced cancers. Overall study findings and caveats: The study observed clonal expansion of CD4+ and CD8+ blood T cells by week 6 at 0.1 to 3.0 mg/kg.

Clones were sequenced by immunoSEQ multiplex PCR, and TCRdb holds only the in-frame ones, with some missing. The data show about 99,000 clones, 90% to 97% seen once. CDR1 and CDR2 (germline): LNHDA, SQIVND (reference sequence). The germline V and J ends were trimmed by 0 bases and 7 bases, with 18 bases remaining between them. This CDR3 is 16 amino acids long. For this clone: The target antigen is unknown.

Sequenced material: CD4+ or CD8+ T cells sorted from blood, taken in a trial of the OX40 agonist ivuxolimab. The chain carries TRBV19 and TRBJ1-2; maybe TRBD1 (5 bases). The sequence came from an adult with an advanced solid tumor such as melanoma, head and neck, liver or kidney cancer. CDR3 region: CASSIDLTSGDGGYTF. CDR3 DNA: TGTGCCAGTAGTATAGATCTAACCTCGGGGGATGGTGGCTACACCTTC.